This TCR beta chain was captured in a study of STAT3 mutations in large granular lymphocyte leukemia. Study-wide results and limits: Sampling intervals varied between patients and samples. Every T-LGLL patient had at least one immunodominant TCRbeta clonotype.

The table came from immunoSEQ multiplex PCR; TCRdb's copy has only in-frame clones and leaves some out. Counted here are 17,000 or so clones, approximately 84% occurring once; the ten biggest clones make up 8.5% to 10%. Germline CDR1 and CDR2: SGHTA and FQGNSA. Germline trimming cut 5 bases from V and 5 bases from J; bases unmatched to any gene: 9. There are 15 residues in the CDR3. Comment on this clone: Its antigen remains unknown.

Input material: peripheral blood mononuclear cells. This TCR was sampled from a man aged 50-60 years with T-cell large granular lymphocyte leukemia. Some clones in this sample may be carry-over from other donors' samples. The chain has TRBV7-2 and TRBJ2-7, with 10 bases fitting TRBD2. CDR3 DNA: TGTGCCAGCAGCCGACGCGGGACTAGCGACCACGAGCAGTACTTC. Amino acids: CASSRRGTSDHEQYF.